This entry features one TCR beta chain sequence. There is no known antigen for this receptor. Per-base quality was not reported, and no clone a single base away is much larger than it. The immunoSEQ Assay, a bias-controlled multiplex PCR, was used to amplify TCRbeta CDR3 regions from genomic DNA. The source study handled its data this way. Within the assay, amplification of reference gene primers was used to estimate how many nucleated cells each sample contained. To quantify the absolute abundance of each unique TCRbeta CDR3 rearrangement, sequence reads were collapsed and filtered. For each sample, productive Simpson clonality was calculated as the square root of Simpson's diversity index over productive rearrangements. TCRdb's version of the immuneACCESS table is confined to in-frame rearrangements and falls short of the full clone set. An unresolved V gene accounts for under half of the shortfall where checked; the remainder is of unknown origin. The V and J calls and clone size are taken from that table; D and trimming were inferred from the DNA. The sample table records fewer than 200,000 clones; roughly four fifths of these occur just once. The biggest ten clones account for 9% to 15% of the sample.

These data are taken from a study of blood T cell repertoires in COVID-19 (TCRdb year 2020). The study in broad terms: The collaborator samples originated in the United States, Italy and Spain and spanned the acute and convalescent phases of COVID-19. The dataset comprised deeply sampled blood TCRbeta repertoires from subjects exposed to, actively infected with, or recovered from COVID-19. Where available, HLA class I and class II types were obtained from metadata supplied by the sample provider rather than from assay-based typing. The repertoires were made available in a free public database intended to serve as a resource for research on the immune response to SARS-CoV-2. The samples were drawn from the first 160 participants of the ongoing ImmuneRACE study and from 950 to 1,500 subjects provided by 6 global collaborators. A de-identified subject ID, COVID-19 status, age in years and sex were almost always included in the sample metadata. The material from the prospective study consisted of cDNA or gDNA derived from T cells, B-cell-depleted T cells, or PBMCs.

One collaborating source in Seattle enrolled patients during active infection and followed them longitudinally through the course of disease. Whole blood was collected in K2EDTA tubes by collaborating institutions according to the institutions' own protocols. For TCRbeta analysis, collaborator samples were shipped as frozen whole blood, as isolated PBMCs, or as DNA extracted from either sample type. On the study overall, not on this receptor specifically: How much clinical and demographic metadata was included differed by source and by participant, and the metadata was provided uncurated.

The germline V gene supplies CDR1 ENHRY and CDR2 SYGVKD. Trimming removed 3 bases from V and 3 bases from J; the gene matches leave 4 bases unexplained. Measured from the cysteine to the phenylalanine, the CDR3 is 14 residues long. Only CDR3 DNA remains: 42 bases, in frame from the first base. The chain was built from TRBV10-3 and TRBJ1-2, with 7 central nucleotides matching TRBD1. The sequence derives from a woman older than 75 with COVID-19, enrolled during active disease. The sequencing sample was made of peripheral blood. The CDR3 region reads CAISEGGQYYGYTF. The nucleotides read TGTGCCATCAGTGAAGGGGGACAGTACTATGGCTACACCTTC.